This T cell receptor (beta chain) was sequenced during a study of cytomegalovirus exposure and HLA in healthy donors. Germline V gene sequence: CDR1 LGHNA, CDR2 YSLEER. V was pared by 4 bases and J by 7 bases, with 14 bases between. CDR3 length equals 14 residues. As for the donors, each was a healthy bone marrow donor. On this clone: Its antigen is not known.

Study-wide results and limits: The later analysis indicated that the majority of CMV-associated TCR beta chains appeared HLA-restricted. Data from an earlier analysis indicated that most TCR beta V segments were productive either about 87% or about 30% of the time.

Vbeta (60) and Jbeta (13) primers were used in the PCR. Using immunoSEQ multiplex PCR, the repertoire was profiled, and TCRdb retains in-frame clones only, with some absent. Of 120,000 to 150,000 clones listed, 75% to 80% were seen once; the top ten hold 0.5% to 0.85%. The specimen was PBMCs. The clonotype comes from a male donor in good health and CMV-seronegative. This chain connects TRBV4-3 to TRBJ1-5, with a weak D call TRBD1 (5 bases). The CDR3 bases are TGCGCCAGCAGCCCGTGGGGGGGTGAACAGCCCCAGCATTTT. Translating gives CASSPWGGEQPQHF.